One sample yielded the 24 T cell receptor beta chains listed below, sequenced in a study of tissue T cells after allogeneic stem cell transplantation. Sample time point: mouse harvest day 14 after allogeneic transplant. Mouse grafts combined 10^7 T-cell-depleted bone marrow cells with 10^6 splenic CD5+ T cells. Assay used: immunoSEQ multiplex PCR; TCRdb lists only in-frame clones, some missing. In the table there are about 5,800 clones, roughly 52% of which are singletons. The sequencing sample was made of gut tissue. These receptors were obtained from a female BALB/c mouse given C57BL/6 T cells with graft-versus-host disease after an allogeneic hematopoietic cell transplant.

Points on this clone: Each gene name is a mouse one. The read terminates 1 residue before the CDR3 end, so the remaining end is supplied by the germline J gene. V gene TRBV23 combines with J gene TRBJ2-1; no check of the table's D call, TRBD2, against the DNA was made. The CDR3 consists of 13 residues. Germline assignment: CDR1 KGHTA and CDR2 FQNQQP. The CDR3 bases that were read are TGCTCCGGGGACTGGGGGGGCTATGCTGAGCAGTTC. Encoded protein: CSGDWGGYAEQF. The whole CDR3 region reads CSGDWGGYAEQFF.

This clone was observed a few times. Gene names denote mouse genes. Coverage ceases 1 residue before the CDR3 finishes, and the germline J gene fills in the end. The chain links TRBV12-2 to TRBJ1-2; D perhaps matches TRBD1 (5 bases). Germline CDR1 is SGHLS and CDR2 is HYDKME. The CDR3 has 13 residues. With 6 bases removed from V and 0 bases from J, the gap between germline ends came to 10 bases. The CDR3 sequence: CASPDRANSDYTF. The covered CDR3 bases are TGTGCCAGCCCAGACAGAGCAAACTCCGACTACACC.

Details on this clone: Mouse germline and gene names are used. The read falls 1 residue short of the CDR3 end, and the missing part is taken from the germline J gene. The chain carries TRBV26 and TRBJ1-6; unclear D gene. TRBJ1-6 falls under the ORF class, with uncertain function. V was shortened by 4 bases and J by 0 bases, with 4 bases between the two germline ends. This CDR3 region has 14 residues. Per germline, CDR1 KGHPV and CDR2 FQNQEV (reference sequence). The CDR3 reads CASSPRSYNSPLYF. Incomplete CDR3 DNA: TGTGCCAGCAGTCCCCGTTCCTATAATTCGCCCCTCTAC.

With regard to this clone: Any gene name here is a mouse gene name. The CDR3 end falls 1 residue outside the read, so it is completed with the germline J gene. The gene calls are TRBV3 and TRBJ2-7, with D unresolved. Per the germline V gene, CDR1 is SNHLY and CDR2 is FYNGKV (reference sequence). This CDR3 spans 12 amino acids. V was cut by 6 bases and J by 3 bases, with 9 bases left in between. Incomplete CDR3 DNA: TGTGCCAGCAGTGATGCGATCTATGAACAGTAC. Its translation is CASSDAIYEQY. The CDR3 reads in full as CASSDAIYEQYF.

A word on this clone: Each gene name is a mouse one. The CDR3 protein is CASSGGQGTQAPLF. Partial CDR3 DNA: TGTGCCAGCAGTGGGGGACAGGGGACCCAGGCTCCGCTT. This chain links TRBV13-1 with TRBJ1-5, with TRBD1 identical over 10 bases. The CDR3 extends 1 residue past the end of the read, so its final part is completed from the germline J gene. From germline, CDR1 is NSHNY and CDR2 SYGAGN. This CDR3 is 14 amino acids long. Trimming at V came to 3 bases and at J to 6 bases, leaving 3 bases not matched to a gene.

This clone was observed a handful of times. These gene names are mouse names. The missing CDR3 end, 1 residue past where the read stops, is filled in from the germline J gene. V usage is TRBV26 and J usage is TRBJ1-4; D gene ambiguous. With 5 bases removed from V and 4 bases from J, the gap between germline ends came to 5 bases. Germline loops: CDR1 KGHPV, CDR2 FQNQEV (reference sequence). This CDR3 spans 12 amino acids. The sequenced part of the CDR3 DNA is TGTGCCAGCAGTTACAACAACGAAAGATTATTT. Its protein product is CASSYNNERLF. From start to end, the CDR3 is CASSYNNERLFF.

This clone ranks as medium-sized. Genes and germline come from the mouse. The read ends 1 residue early relative to the CDR3; the germline J gene fills the gap. The rearrangement joins TRBV19 to TRBJ1-1, with D perhaps TRBD1 (5 bases). V was trimmed by 4 bases and J by 3 bases, leaving 10 bases between them. This CDR3 region has 13 residues. Germline CDR1 and CDR2: FNHDT and SITEND (reference sequence). The sequenced part of the CDR3 DNA is TGTGCCAGCAGTGGGGGAGGGGACACAGAAGTCTTC. Translating it yields CASSGGGDTEVF. The whole CDR3 is CASSGGGDTEVFF.

On this clone: Gene names and germline match the mouse. The read ends 1 residue early relative to the CDR3; the germline J gene fills the gap. This chain connects TRBV26 to TRBJ1-3, with TRBD1 identical over 10 bases. Germline V gives CDR1 KGHPV, CDR2 FQNQEV (reference sequence). This CDR3 spans 15 amino acids. Trimming took 4 bases from V and 4 from J; bases not matched to a gene: 4. The sequenced part of the CDR3 DNA is TGTGCCAGCAGTCGACAGGGGGCGAGAGGAAATACGCTCTAT. Residues: CASSRQGARGNTLY. The entire CDR3 sequence reads CASSRQGARGNTLYF. Based on the CDR3 plus reference TRBV26 and TRBJ1-3, the full variable domain is NSKVIQTPRYLVKGQGQKAKMRCIPEKGHPVVFWYQQNKNNEFKFLINFQNQEVLQQIDMTEKRFSAECPSNSPCSLEIQSSEAGDSALYLCASSRQGARGNTLYFGEGSRLIVV.

About this clone: Gene names and germline match the mouse. The sequence runs out 1 residue before the end of the CDR3; the remainder is reconstructed from the germline J gene. V is TRBV1 and J is TRBJ1-1, with D possibly matching TRBD1 (6 bases). The germline V gene encodes CDR1 NSQYPW and CDR2 LRSPGD (reference sequence). Trimming removed 1 base from V and 3 bases from J, with 6 bases in between. This CDR3 comprises 13 residues. The CDR3 loop reads CTCSAGTDTEVFF. The part of the CDR3 DNA that was read is TGCACCTGCAGTGCAGGGACAGACACAGAAGTCTTC.

About this clone: The germline and genes are mouse ones. The CDR3 end lies 1 residue beyond the end of the read and is filled in from the germline J gene. The chain joins TRBV12-2 to TRBJ2-3; no definite D call. V was trimmed by 0 bases and J by 1 base, leaving 4 bases between them. CDR3 length: 13 amino acids. The V gene's germline CDR1 is SGHLS and CDR2 HYDKME. CDR3 DNA, as far as it was read: TGTGCCAGCTCTCTCGGGGGTGCAGAAACGCTGTAT. It is translated as CASSLGGAETLY. The CDR3, in full, reads CASSLGGAETLYF.

This clone is categorized as medium-sized. Gene names are the mouse ones. The read stops 1 residue short of the end of the CDR3; the missing end is completed from the germline J gene. V gene TRBV3 combines with J gene TRBJ2-3; D tentatively reads TRBD1 or TRBD2 (5 bases each). The CDR3 runs to 15 residues. The V gene's germline CDR1 is SNHLY and CDR2 FYNGKV (reference sequence). V lost 3 bases and J 0 bases, leaving 10 bases between the germline ends. The covered CDR3 bases are TGTGCCAGCAGCTTGAATGGGGCTAGTGCAGAAACGCTGTAT. Translation gives CASSLNGASAETLY. The full CDR3 is CASSLNGASAETLYF. Full variable domain (outside the CDR3, taken from reference TRBV3 and TRBJ2-3): GPKVLQIPSHQIIDMGQMVTLNCDPVSNHLYFYWYKQILGQQMEFLVNFYNGKVMEKSKLFKDQFSVERPDGSYFTLKIQPTALEDSAVYFCASSLNGASAETLYFGSGTRLTVL.

By sample share, this clone is medium-sized (0.01 to 0.1%). Gene names and germline match the mouse. The read terminates 1 residue before the CDR3 end, so the remaining end is supplied by the germline J gene. V usage is TRBV2 and J usage is TRBJ1-4; D remains ambiguous. The CDR3 covers 14 residues. CDR1 LGHNA and CDR2 YSYQKL come from the germline V gene. Between the trimmed V and J ends, which lost 1 base and 4 bases, there was a span of 7 bases. Incomplete CDR3 DNA: TGTGCCAGCAGCCAAGGCGGCAACAACGAAAGATTATTT. Amino acid sequence: CASSQGGNNERLF. The CDR3 in full is CASSQGGNNERLFF.

A word on this clone: Each gene name is a mouse one. The CDR3 is CASMGGWQDTQYF. Partial CDR3 DNA: TGTGCCAGCATGGGGGGTTGGCAAGACACCCAGTAC. The chain couples TRBV26 to TRBJ2-5, with 7 bases fitting TRBD2. The sequenced fragment ends 1 residue before the CDR3 boundary, so the rest is inferred from the germline J gene. The V gene end was trimmed by 7 bases and the J gene end by 3 bases; junction bases not matched to a gene: 4. The germline V gene has CDR1 KGHPV and CDR2 FQNQEV (reference sequence). The CDR3 contains 13 residues.

Notes on this clone: Gene names are mouse gene names. The CDR3 end is not reached by the read, which stops 1 residue before it; the germline J gene fills it in. The gene calls are TRBV12-2 and TRBJ2-2; the match to TRBD2 covers 13 bases. CDR3 length: 17 residues. Germline V gene data show CDR1 as SGHLS and CDR2 as HYDKME. V shed 0 bases, J shed 1 base, and the junction held 1 base outside the gene matches. The DNA read from the CDR3 is TGTGCCAGCTCTCTCGGACTGGGGGGGCAAAACACCGGGCAGCTCTAC. This sequence encodes CASSLGLGGQNTGQLY. The entire CDR3 protein is CASSLGLGGQNTGQLYF.

To note about this clone: Gene names denote mouse genes. The read terminates 1 residue ahead of where the CDR3 ends, so the germline J gene completes it. The chain joins TRBV24 to TRBJ2-5; TRBD2 matches at 10 bases. J lost 6 bases, V lost 2 bases, and 2 bases had no gene match. The germline CDR1 and CDR2 sequences are KGHTA and FRNEEI. The CDR3 runs to 14 residues. The DNA read from the CDR3 is TGTGCCAGCAGTCTGCTGGGGGGGCGGGACACCCAGTAC. Its translation is CASSLLGGRDTQY. The whole CDR3 reads CASSLLGGRDTQYF.

With regard to this clone: The gene names given are mouse names. Read data end 1 residue before the CDR3 end; the end is taken from the germline J gene. The chain uses TRBV24 and TRBJ1-3, with D possibly TRBD1 on 5 matching bases. The CDR3 is made up of 15 amino acids. The V gene lost 5 bases and the J gene lost 0 bases, with 11 bases spanning the gap. In germline, CDR1 is KGHTA, CDR2 FRNEEI. The CDR3 bases that were read are TGTGCCAGCAGTTCCTCGGACACTTCTGGAAATACGCTCTAT. This sequence encodes CASSSSDTSGNTLY. The full-length CDR3 reads as CASSSSDTSGNTLYF.

In the case of this clone: These gene names are mouse names. The read stops 1 residue short of the end of the CDR3; the missing end is completed from the germline J gene. The gene calls are TRBV13-1 and TRBJ2-5; the D gene is possibly TRBD2 (6 bases). V gave up 3 bases and J gave up 0 bases, with 8 bases separating them. Per the germline V gene, CDR1 is NSHNY and CDR2 is SYGAGN. This CDR3 is built from 14 residues. CDR3 sequence: CASSGGLNQDTQYF. The CDR3 bases that were read are TGTGCCAGCAGTGGGGGACTTAACCAAGACACCCAGTAC.

Comment on this clone: Gene and germline names: mouse. Incomplete CDR3 DNA: TGTGCCAGCAGCCCCGGGACAGGGGATGAACAGTAC. Translating it yields CASSPGTGDEQY. The CDR3, in full, reads CASSPGTGDEQYF. The V gene is TRBV26, the J gene TRBJ2-7, with 10 bases aligning to TRBD1. The read ends 1 residue before the CDR3 terminus; that terminus is restored from the germline J gene. Trimming cost V 6 bases and J 5 bases; bases outside gene matches: 4. Germline CDR1 KGHPV, CDR2 FQNQEV (reference sequence). The CDR3 is made up of 13 amino acids.

Concerning this clone: Here the gene names and germline are mouse. The read falls 1 residue short of the CDR3 end, and the missing part is taken from the germline J gene. The chain uses TRBV26 and TRBJ2-5; perhaps TRBD2 as D (5 bases). The CDR3 consists of 13 residues. The germline V gene encodes CDR1 KGHPV and CDR2 FQNQEV (reference sequence). V lost 3 bases, J lost 6 bases, and 10 bases lay in between. Incomplete CDR3 DNA: TGTGCCAGCAGTCTTGGGGAGAGGGACACCCAGTAC. It is translated as CASSLGERDTQY. The whole CDR3 is CASSLGERDTQYF.

Concerning this clone itself: Genes and germline come from the mouse. The read stops 1 residue short of the end of the CDR3; the missing end is completed from the germline J gene. The V call is TRBV31, the J call TRBJ2-3; D unclear. Germline values: CDR1 GKSSPN, CDR2 SITVG. V was shortened by 0 bases and J by 3 bases, with 13 bases between the two germline ends. The CDR3 contains 15 residues. The CDR3 reads CAWSLDREGAETLYF. CDR3 DNA, as far as it was read: TGTGCCTGGAGTCTAGATCGGGAGGGAGCAGAAACGCTGTAT.

In the case of this clone: Mouse gene names apply. Read data end 1 residue before the CDR3 end; the end is taken from the germline J gene. Other DNA sequences from this sample encode an identical CDR3 as well. This sequence joins TRBV26 and TRBJ1-1; D call uncertain. Trimming took 3 bases from V and 0 from J, leaving 2 bases between them. This CDR3 is built from 12 residues. Germline CDR1 is KGHPV and CDR2 is FQNQEV (reference sequence). The DNA read from the CDR3 is TGTGCCAGCAGTCTTTCAAACACAGAAGTCTTC. Residues: CASSLSNTEVF. In full, the CDR3 is CASSLSNTEVFF.

A word on this clone: Any gene name here is a mouse gene name. The read finishes 1 residue shy of the CDR3 end, and the germline J gene is used to complete it. The gene calls are TRBV5 and TRBJ1-5, with 9 bases aligning to TRBD1. CDR1 and CDR2 from the germline V gene are LGHNA and YNLKQL (reference sequence). With 0 bases clipped from V and 6 bases from J, the junction kept 3 bases outside the gene matches. The CDR3 extends over 15 amino acids. CDR3 sequence: CASSQDLDRGQAPLF. Incomplete CDR3 DNA: TGTGCCAGCAGCCAAGATCTGGACAGGGGCCAGGCTCCGCTT.

This clone appeared a few times. Gene names are mouse gene names. The CDR3 goes on 1 residue after the read ends, and that part is filled in from the germline J gene. The chain joins TRBV5 to TRBJ1-3, with 12 nucleotides matching TRBD1. The J segment lost 2 bases and the V segment lost 6 bases, leaving 2 bases of the junction unmatched. CDR3 length: 15 residues. Germline loops: CDR1 LGHNA, CDR2 YNLKQL (reference sequence). CDR3 protein: CASSRDRGPGNTLYF. The CDR3 bases that were read are TGTGCCAGCAGTCGGGACAGGGGGCCTGGAAATACGCTCTAT.

Relative to its sample, this clone is medium-sized. Any gene name here is a mouse gene name. The read ends 1 residue early relative to the CDR3; the germline J gene fills the gap. The V gene is TRBV15, the J gene TRBJ2-2, with TRBD2 matching over 11 bases. The germline gives CDR1 SGHND, CDR2 FRSKSL. V lost 7 bases to trimming and J lost 3 bases; unmatched junction nucleotides: 7. This CDR3 is built from 16 residues. This CDR3 reads CASNPLGGRDTGQLYF. Partial CDR3 DNA: TGTGCCAGCAACCCACTGGGGGGGCGGGACACCGGGCAGCTCTAC.